These 7 T cell receptor beta chains share one sample of origin, sequenced in a study of PD-1 blockade in classical Hodgkin lymphoma. Time point: cycle 4 day 1 (C4D1), after less than seven weeks of nivolumab. All patients relapsed after autologous stem cell transplantation, and brentuximab vedotin exposure varied. It was by magnetic negative selection that CD8+ T cells were isolated from thawed PBMCs. Profiled with immunoSEQ multiplex PCR; TCRdb holds only in-frame clones, not every one. In the table there are several thousand clones, around 69% of which are singletons. The sample was CD8+ T cells from blood, taken before the fourth cycle of nivolumab. These receptors all stem from a human donor with classical Hodgkin lymphoma.

The rearrangement links TRBV4-3 to TRBJ1-2; 9 nucleotides line up with TRBD1. The CDR3 loop spans 15 amino acids. Looked up from germline, CDR1 is LGHNA and CDR2 is YSLEER. Unmatched junction bases numbered 8, after V lost 3 bases and J lost 6 bases. The CDR3 spells CASSQSGTGFNGYTF. In DNA, the CDR3 is TGCGCCAGCAGCCAGAGTGGGACAGGGTTTAATGGCTACACCTTC.

J is TRBJ2-1 and V is TRBV6-5; D gene unclear. V was clipped by 3 bases and J by 4 bases, with 10 bases between them. The CDR3 is 14 amino acids. The V gene's germline CDR1 is MNHEY and CDR2 SVGAGI. This CDR3 reads CASSYFNNYNEQFF. The CDR3 nucleotides are TGTGCCAGCAGTTATTTCAACAATTACAATGAGCAGTTCTTC.

This chain joins TRBV7-6 and TRBJ2-1, with D tentatively TRBD1 or TRBD2 (5 bases each). Trimming took off 1 base at V and 0 bases at J, with 16 bases between the two ends. The CDR3 spans 18 residues. CDR1 and CDR2 from the germline V gene are SGHVS and FNYEAQ. CDR3 coding DNA: TGTGCCAGCAGCTTAGTGCCCTGGGGGATCCGCTCCTACAATGAGCAGTTCTTC. Its translation: CASSLVPWGIRSYNEQFF.

This clone was seen only a few times. The J gene is TRBJ1-4, the V gene TRBV27; weak D call: TRBD1 (6 bases). This CDR3 spans 13 amino acids. Germline V gene data show CDR1 as MNHEY and CDR2 as SMNVEV (reference sequence). The V gene lost 5 bases and the J gene lost 7 bases, with 11 bases spanning the gap. The DNA of the CDR3 is TGTGCCAGCAGTGAGGAGGGGGGTGAAAAACTGTTTTTT. This sequence encodes CASSEEGGEKLFF.

The chain couples TRBV29-1 to TRBJ2-5; perhaps TRBD1 as D (5 bases). The CDR3 covers 13 residues. Germline CDR1 reads SQVTM; CDR2 reads ANQGSEA. Trimming took 6 bases from V and 1 from J, leaving 12 bases between them. This CDR3 is CSVLTDFQETQYF. The CDR3, as DNA: TGCAGCGTCCTGACAGACTTCCAAGAGACCCAGTACTTC.

The gene calls are TRBV2 and TRBJ2-2; D is possibly TRBD2 (5 bases). The CDR3 sequence is 15 residues long. Germline V gene sequence: CDR1 SNHLY, CDR2 FYNNEI. V shed 6 bases and J shed 0 bases, with 11 bases lying between them. The CDR3 coding sequence is TGTGCCAGCAGAGAACTAGGCGCGAACACCGGGGAGCTGTTTTTT. Translated, it gives CASRELGANTGELFF. Full variable domain (missing parts from reference TRBV2 and TRBJ2-2): EPEVTQTPSHQVTQMGQEVILRCVPISNHLYFYWYRQILGQKVEFLVSFYNNEISEKSEIFDDQFSVERPDGSNFTLKIRSTKLEDSAMYFCASRELGANTGELFFGEGSRLTVL.

Only a few counts were recorded for this clone. This chain joins TRBV4-3 and TRBJ2-7; the match to TRBD2 covers 9 bases. The trim removed 2 bases at V and 0 bases at J, leaving 2 bases unmatched. The CDR3 is 15 residues long. The germline V gene has CDR1 LGHNA and CDR2 YSLEER. The CDR3 nucleotides are TGCGCCAGCAGCCAACTAGCGGGACCCTCCTACGAGCAGTACTTC. Its protein product is CASSQLAGPSYEQYF.